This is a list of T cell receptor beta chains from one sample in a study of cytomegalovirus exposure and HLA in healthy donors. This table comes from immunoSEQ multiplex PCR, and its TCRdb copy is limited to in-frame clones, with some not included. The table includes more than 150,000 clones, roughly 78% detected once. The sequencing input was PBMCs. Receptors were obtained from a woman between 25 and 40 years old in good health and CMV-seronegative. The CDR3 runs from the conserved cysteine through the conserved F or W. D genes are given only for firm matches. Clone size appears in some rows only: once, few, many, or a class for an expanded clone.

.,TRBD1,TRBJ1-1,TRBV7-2,TGTGCCAGCAGCCCCCAGGGCGGACAGGGTTATGAAGCTTTCTTT,CASSPQGGQGYEAFF
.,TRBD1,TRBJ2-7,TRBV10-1,TGCGCCAGCAGTGAGGGGGGACAGGCGCCCTACGAGCAGTACTTC,CASSEGGQAPYEQYF
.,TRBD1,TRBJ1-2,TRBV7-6,TGTGCCAGCAGCTTAGATTGGCGGACAGGCCATGGCTACACCTTC,CASSLDWRTGHGYTF
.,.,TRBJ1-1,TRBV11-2,TGTGCCAGCAGCCCCCAAGGAGCTGAAGCTTTCTTT,CASSPQGAEAFF
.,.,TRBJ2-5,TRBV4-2,TGTGCCAGCAGCCCGGAGGCCTCAGGTGGGACCCAGTACTTC,CASSPEASGGTQYF
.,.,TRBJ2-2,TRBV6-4,TGTGCCAGCAGTCGGACAATTGAAGCCGGGGAGCTGTTTTTT,CASSRTIEAGELFF
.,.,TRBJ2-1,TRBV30,TGTGCCTGGAGTGTACAGAGTGAGCAGTTCTTC,CAWSVQSEQFF
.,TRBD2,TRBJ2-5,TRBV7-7,TGTGCCAGCAGCCCCGGACTAGCGGGGGGGATGGAGACCCAGTACTTC,CASSPGLAGGMETQYF
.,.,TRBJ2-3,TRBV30,TGTGCCTGGAGTAGTTGGGGGGGGCTACGAAGCACAGATACGCAGTATTTT,CAWSSWGGLRSTDTQYF
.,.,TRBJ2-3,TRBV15,TGTGCCACCAGCAGAGATCTTGAAGCTAGCACAGATACGCAGTATTTT,CATSRDLEASTDTQYF
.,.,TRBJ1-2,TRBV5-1,TGCGCCAGCAGCTTGGCTCTTAATCGGGCTAACTATGGCTACACCTTC,CASSLALNRANYGYTF
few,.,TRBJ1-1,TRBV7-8,TGTGCCAGCAGCTTAGTCGAACGGTCCGGGGGGACATCGGCTTTCTTT,CASSLVERSGGTSAFF
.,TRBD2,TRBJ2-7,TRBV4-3,TGCGCCAGCAGCCAAGATTATTCAGGACTAGGTCGCGAGCAGTACTTC,CASSQDYSGLGREQYF
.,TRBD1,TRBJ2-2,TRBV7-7,TGTGCCAGCAGGCCCGGGACAGAGAACACCGGGGAGCTGTTTTTT,CASRPGTENTGELFF
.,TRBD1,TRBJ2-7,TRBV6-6,TGTGCCAGCAGTTACCCCACAGGGGGAGACGAGCAGTACTTC,CASSYPTGGDEQYF
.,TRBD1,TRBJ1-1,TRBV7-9,TGTGCCAGCAGCTTATACCGGACAGGGGGCTTGGACGCTGAAGCTTTCTTT,CASSLYRTGGLDAEAFF
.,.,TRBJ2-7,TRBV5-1,TGCGCCAGCAGCTTGGCCGGGGAGGGGGGCTTTCGGGAGCAGTACTTC,CASSLAGEGGFREQYF
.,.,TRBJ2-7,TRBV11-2,TGTGCCAGCAGCTTAGGACAGGGAGGATACGAGCAGTACTTC,CASSLGQGGYEQYF
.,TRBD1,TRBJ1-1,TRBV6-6,TGTGCCAGCAGCACCCAACAGGGGTGGAACACTGAAGCTTTCTTT,CASSTQQGWNTEAFF
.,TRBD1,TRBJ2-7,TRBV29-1,TGCAGCGTTGAGGACAGGGGGGTAGGCGAGCAGTACTTC,CSVEDRGVGEQYF
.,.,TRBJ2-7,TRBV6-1,TGTGCCAGCAGCCGGACAGAGAACTACGAGCAGTACTTC,CASSRTENYEQYF
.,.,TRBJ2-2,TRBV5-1,TGCGCCAGCAAGTGGGGAGGCGGGGAGCTGTTTTTT,CASKWGGGELFF
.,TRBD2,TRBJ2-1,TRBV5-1,TGCGCCAGCAGCTTTGGGGGGGGAAGCTCCTACAATGAGCAGTTCTTC,CASSFGGGSSYNEQFF
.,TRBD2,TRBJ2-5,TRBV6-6,TGTGCCAGCACGCCTCGGGGGGGGAGCGGAGAGACCCAGTACTTC,CASTPRGGSGETQYF
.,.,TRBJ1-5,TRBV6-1,TGTGCCAGCAGAACAGCAGGCAATCAGCCCCAGCATTTT,CASRTAGNQPQHF
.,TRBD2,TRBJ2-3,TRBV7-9,TGTGCCAGCAGCCCCGGCGGGAGGGGTATCACAGATACGCAGTATTTT,CASSPGGRGITDTQYF
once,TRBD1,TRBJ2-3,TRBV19,TGTGCCAGTAGTATGGGGCTGGGACAGGGGGCGACGGGTGAGGGCAGAGATACGCAGTATTTT,CASSMGLGQGATGEGRDTQYF
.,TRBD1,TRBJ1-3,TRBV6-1,TGTGCCAGCAGTGAAATAGGGACAGGGAGATTTAGGCTGAGGAACACCATATATTTT,CASSEIGTGRFRLRNTIYF
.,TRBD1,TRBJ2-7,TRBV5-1,TGCGCCAGCAGCTTGGCGTCGGGACAGGACCCCTACGAGCAGTACTTC,CASSLASGQDPYEQYF
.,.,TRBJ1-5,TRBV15,TGTGCCACCAGCAGAGCCACCCAGGGGTGGGATGGCAATCAGCCCCAGCATTTT,CATSRATQGWDGNQPQHF
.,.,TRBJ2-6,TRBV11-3,TGTGCCAGCAGCTGGACCGGGACTTTCGTGAGTTCTGGGGCCAACGTCCTGACTTTC,CASSWTGTFVSSGANVLTF
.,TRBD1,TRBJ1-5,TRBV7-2,TGCGCCAGCAGCTTCCGGGACAGGAATTATCGCAATCAGCCCCAGCATTTT,CASSFRDRNYRNQPQHF
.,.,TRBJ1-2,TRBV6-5,TGTGCCAGCAGTCTAACAGGGATTTTTGGCTACACCTTC,CASSLTGIFGYTF
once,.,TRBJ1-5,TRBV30,TGTGCCTGGAGCGAACACCAGGGCAATCAGCCCCAGCATTTT,CAWSEHQGNQPQHF
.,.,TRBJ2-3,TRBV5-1,TGCGCCAGCAGCTCCCTGGGGTCGGCGGGAACAGATACGCAGTATTTT,CASSSLGSAGTDTQYF
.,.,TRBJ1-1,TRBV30,TGTGCCTGGAGTGGACCCGGGGGAACTGAAGCTTTCTTT,CAWSGPGGTEAFF
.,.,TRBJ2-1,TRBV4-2,TGTGCCAGCAGCCACGATCAGACAGTCACACCTTACAATGAGCAGTTCTTC,CASSHDQTVTPYNEQFF
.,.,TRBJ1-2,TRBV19,TGTGCCAGTAGTAGAGGGAACTATGGCTACACCTTC,CASSRGNYGYTF
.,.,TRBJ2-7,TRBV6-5,TGTGCCAGCGGGATGGTACAGGCCCTCTACGAGCAGTACTTC,CASGMVQALYEQYF
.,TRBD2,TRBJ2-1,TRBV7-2,TGTGCCAGCAGCTTAGATTCTAGCGGCTACAATGAGCAGTTCTTC,CASSLDSSGYNEQFF
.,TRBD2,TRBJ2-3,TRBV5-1,TGCGCCAGCAGCCTAGCGGGGGCGGGTTCAGATACGCAGTATTTT,CASSLAGAGSDTQYF
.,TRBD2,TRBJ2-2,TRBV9,TGTGCCAGCAGCGTAAGAGCGGGGGGGAACACCGGGGAGCTGTTTTTT,CASSVRAGGNTGELFF
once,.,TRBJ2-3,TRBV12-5,TGTGCTAGTGGTCCTAGGTCTGATACGCAGTATTTT,CASGPRSDTQYF
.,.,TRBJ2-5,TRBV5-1,TGCGCCAGCAGCTTGGTGGGCAGTGACGAGACCCAGTACTTC,CASSLVGSDETQYF
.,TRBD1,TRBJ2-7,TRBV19,TGTGCCAGTAGTGGGGGTTTTACAGGGGACGAGCAGTACTTC,CASSGGFTGDEQYF
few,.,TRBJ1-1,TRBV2,TGTGCCAGCACGTCAACGGGGGTCACTGAAGCTTTCTTT,CASTSTGVTEAFF
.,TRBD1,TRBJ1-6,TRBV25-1,TGTGCCAGCAGCACTTTCGACAGGGCGGGTTCACCCCTCCACTTT,CASSTFDRAGSPLHF
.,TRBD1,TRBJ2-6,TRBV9,TGTGCCAGCAGCGTAGCACAGGGGGTCAACGTCCTGACTTTC,CASSVAQGVNVLTF
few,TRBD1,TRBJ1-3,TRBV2,TGTGCCACTACTCCGATAGGACAGGGGAGCTCTGGAAACACCATATATTTT,CATTPIGQGSSGNTIYF
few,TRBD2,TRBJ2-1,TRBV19,TGTGCCAGTATTAGCGGGGGCTTATACAATGAGCAGTTCTTC,CASISGGLYNEQFF
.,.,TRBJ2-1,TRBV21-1,TGTGCCAGCAGCCTAAAGGTAGGAGGAGAGCAGTTCTTC,CASSLKVGGEQFF
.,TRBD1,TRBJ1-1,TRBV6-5,TGTGCCAGCAGTCGACAGGGGAACACTGAAGCTTTCTTT,CASSRQGNTEAFF
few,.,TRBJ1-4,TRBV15,TGTGCCACCAGCAGAGATAAGGGGGGGTCTAATGAAAAACTGTTTTTT,CATSRDKGGSNEKLFF
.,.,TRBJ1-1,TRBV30,TGTGCCTGGAGTGTACTTTTTTGGGGGGTAGCTTTCTTT,CAWSVLFWGVAFF
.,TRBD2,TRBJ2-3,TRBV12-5,TGTGCTAGTGGTTTGGTACGGTTAACTTGGACTAGCGGGGGGGATTTAAGGACAGATACGCAGTATTTT,CASGLVRLTWTSGGDLRTDTQYF